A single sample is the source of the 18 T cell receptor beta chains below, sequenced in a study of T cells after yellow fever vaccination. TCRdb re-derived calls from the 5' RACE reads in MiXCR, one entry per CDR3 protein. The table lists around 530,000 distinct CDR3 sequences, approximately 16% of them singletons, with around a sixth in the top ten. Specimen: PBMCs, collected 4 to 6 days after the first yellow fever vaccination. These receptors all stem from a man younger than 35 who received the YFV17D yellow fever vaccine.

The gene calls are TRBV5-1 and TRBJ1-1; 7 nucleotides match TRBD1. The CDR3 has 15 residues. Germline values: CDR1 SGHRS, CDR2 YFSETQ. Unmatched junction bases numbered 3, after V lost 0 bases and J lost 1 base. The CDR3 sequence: CASSLVAGGNTEAFF. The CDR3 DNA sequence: TGCGCCAGCAGCTTGGTTGCAGGGGGGAACACTGAAGCTTTCTTT.

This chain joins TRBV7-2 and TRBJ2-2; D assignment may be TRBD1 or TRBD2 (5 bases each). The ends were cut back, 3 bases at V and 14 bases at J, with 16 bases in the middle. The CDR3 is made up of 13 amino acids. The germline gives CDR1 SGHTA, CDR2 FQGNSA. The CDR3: CASSFPNSRGLFF. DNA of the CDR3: TGTGCCAGCAGCTTTCCGAATTCCCGGGGCCTGTTTTTT.

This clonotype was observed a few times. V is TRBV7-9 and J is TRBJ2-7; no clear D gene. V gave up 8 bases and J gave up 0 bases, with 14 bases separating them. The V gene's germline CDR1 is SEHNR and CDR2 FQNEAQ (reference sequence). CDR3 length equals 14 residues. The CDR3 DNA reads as TGTGCCAGCTCCGACTGGAAGAGCTCCTACGAGCAGTACGTC. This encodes CASSDWKSSYEQYV.

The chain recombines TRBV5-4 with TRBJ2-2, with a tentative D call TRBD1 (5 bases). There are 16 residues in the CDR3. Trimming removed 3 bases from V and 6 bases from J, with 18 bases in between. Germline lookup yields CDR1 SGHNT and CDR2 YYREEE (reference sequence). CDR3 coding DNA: TGTGCCAGCAGCTCTATTACCGTTGACAGCCCCGGGGAGCTGTTTTTT. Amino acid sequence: CASSSITVDSPGELFF.

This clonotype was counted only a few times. CDR3 DNA: TGTGCCAGCAGACGACGGGGGGCACAACATGTCACAGATACGCAGTATTTT. It encodes CASRRRGAQHVTDTQYF. This sequence joins TRBV7-2 and TRBJ2-3; a possible D gene is TRBD2 (7 bases). The V gene's germline CDR1 is SGHTA and CDR2 FQGNSA. The CDR3 has 17 amino acids. The V and J ends lost 6 bases and 2 bases respectively, with 21 bases between them.

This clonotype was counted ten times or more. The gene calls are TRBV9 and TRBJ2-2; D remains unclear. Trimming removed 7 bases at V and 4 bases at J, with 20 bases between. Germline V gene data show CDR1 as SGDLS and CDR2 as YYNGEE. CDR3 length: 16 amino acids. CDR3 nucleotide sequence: TGTGCCAGCTCCGCGCGAAGGGTAAAGAGCACCGGGGAGCTGTTTTTT. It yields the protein CASSARRVKSTGELFF.

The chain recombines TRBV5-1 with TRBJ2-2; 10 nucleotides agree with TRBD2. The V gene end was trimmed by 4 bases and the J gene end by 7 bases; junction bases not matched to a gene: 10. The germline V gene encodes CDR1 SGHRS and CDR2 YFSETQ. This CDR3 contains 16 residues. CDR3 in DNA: TGCGCCAGCAGCAGGGCCGGGACTAGCGAGTTCGGGGAGCTGTTTTTT. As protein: CASSRAGTSEFGELFF.

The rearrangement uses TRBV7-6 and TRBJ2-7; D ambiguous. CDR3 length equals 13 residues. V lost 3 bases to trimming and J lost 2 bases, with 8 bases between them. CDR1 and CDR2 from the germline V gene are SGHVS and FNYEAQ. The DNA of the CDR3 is TGTGCCAGCAGCTTCATGAGGACCTACGAGCAGTACTTC. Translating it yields CASSFMRTYEQYF.

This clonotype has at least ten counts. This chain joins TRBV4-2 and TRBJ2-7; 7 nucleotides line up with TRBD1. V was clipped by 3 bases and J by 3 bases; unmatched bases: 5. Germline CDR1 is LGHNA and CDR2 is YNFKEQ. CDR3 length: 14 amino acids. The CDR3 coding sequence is TGTGCCAGCAGCCACCGGGACAGAGACTACGAGCAGTACTTC. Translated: CASSHRDRDYEQYF.

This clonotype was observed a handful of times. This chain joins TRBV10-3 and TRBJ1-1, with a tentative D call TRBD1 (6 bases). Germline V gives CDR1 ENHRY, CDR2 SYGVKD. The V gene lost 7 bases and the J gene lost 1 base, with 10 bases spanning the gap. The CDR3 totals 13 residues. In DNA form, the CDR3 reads TGTGCCATCATGCAGGGGCGGAACACTGAAGCTTTCTTT. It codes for CAIMQGRNTEAFF.

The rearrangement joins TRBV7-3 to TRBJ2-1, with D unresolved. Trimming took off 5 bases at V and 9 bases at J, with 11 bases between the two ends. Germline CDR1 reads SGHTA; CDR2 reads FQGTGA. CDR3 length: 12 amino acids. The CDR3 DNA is TGTGCCAGCAGCCCCCACACGGGTGAGCAGTTCTTC. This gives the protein CASSPHTGEQFF.

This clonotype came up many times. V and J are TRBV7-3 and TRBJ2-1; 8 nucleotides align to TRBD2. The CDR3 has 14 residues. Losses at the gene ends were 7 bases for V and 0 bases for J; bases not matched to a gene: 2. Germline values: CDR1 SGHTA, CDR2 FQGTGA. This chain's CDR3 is CASTAGGSYNEQFF. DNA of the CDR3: TGTGCCAGCACGGCGGGGGGCTCCTACAATGAGCAGTTCTTC.

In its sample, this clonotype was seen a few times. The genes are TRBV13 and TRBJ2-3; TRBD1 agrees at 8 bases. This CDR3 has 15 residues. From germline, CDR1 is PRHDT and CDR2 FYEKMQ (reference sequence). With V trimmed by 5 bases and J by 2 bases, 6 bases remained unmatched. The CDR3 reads CASSIQGDDTDTQYF. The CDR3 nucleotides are TGTGCCAGCAGCATACAGGGGGACGACACAGATACGCAGTATTTT.

In DNA form, the CDR3 reads TGCAGTGCTAGTGCTGGGGGGGCGAGGACAGATACGCAGTATTTT. Translating gives CSASAGGARTDTQYF. This chain links TRBV20-1 with TRBJ2-3; D might be TRBD2 (7 bases). The CDR3 has 15 amino acids. The germline V gene has CDR1 DFQATT and CDR2 SNEGSKA (reference sequence). The V gene lost 3 bases and the J gene lost 3 bases, with 16 bases spanning the gap.

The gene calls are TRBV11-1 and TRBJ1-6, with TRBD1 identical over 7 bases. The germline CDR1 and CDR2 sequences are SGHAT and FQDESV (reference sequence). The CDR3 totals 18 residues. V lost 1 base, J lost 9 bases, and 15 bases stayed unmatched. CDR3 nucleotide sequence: TGTGCCAGCAGCTTAGGGAGACAGGGACGGGGGATATCTTCACCCCTCCACTTT. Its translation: CASSLGRQGRGISSPLHF.

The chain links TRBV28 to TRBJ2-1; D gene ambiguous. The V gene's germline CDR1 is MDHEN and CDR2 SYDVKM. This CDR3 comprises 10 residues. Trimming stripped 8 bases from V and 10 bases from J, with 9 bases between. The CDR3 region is CASERYEQFF. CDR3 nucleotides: TGTGCCAGCGAAAGGTACGAGCAGTTCTTC. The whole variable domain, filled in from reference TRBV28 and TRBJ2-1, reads DVKVTQSSRYLVKRTGEKVFLECVQDMDHENMFWYRQDPGLGLRLIYFSYDVKMKEKGDIPEGYSVSREKKERFSLILESASTNQTSMYLCASERYEQFFGPGTRLTVL.

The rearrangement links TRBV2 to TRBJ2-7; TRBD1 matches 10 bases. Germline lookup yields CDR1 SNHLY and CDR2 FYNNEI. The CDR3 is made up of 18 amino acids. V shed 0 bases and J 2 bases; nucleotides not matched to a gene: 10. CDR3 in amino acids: CASSEAWVRDRGTYEQYF. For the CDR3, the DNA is TGTGCCAGCAGTGAAGCCTGGGTCCGGGACAGGGGAACCTACGAGCAGTACTTC.

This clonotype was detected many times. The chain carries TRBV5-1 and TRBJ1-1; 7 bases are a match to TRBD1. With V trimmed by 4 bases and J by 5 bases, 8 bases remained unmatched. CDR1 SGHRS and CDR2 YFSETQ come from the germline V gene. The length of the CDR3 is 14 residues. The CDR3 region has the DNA TGCGCCAGCAGCACGGGGACAGAGGGTACTGAAGCTTTCTTT. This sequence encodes CASSTGTEGTEAFF.